The 17 T cell receptor beta chains reported below all come from one sample, sequenced in a study of TIL therapy for anti-PD-1-resistant metastatic lung cancer. The immunoSEQ assay was v3. The assay was immunoSEQ multiplex PCR, and TCRdb's table has in-frame clones only and misses some. The sample contains approximately 40,000 clones, less than 75% of which appear only once. Time point defined: pre-treatment sample, taken before nivolumab and TIL therapy. The source material was blood, sampled at baseline. These receptors came from a person aged 25 to 79 with non-small cell lung cancer.

Here the CDR3 DNA reads TGTGCCAGCGCCGAGGGGAGTCTGGTCAACTATGGCTACACCTTC. The encoded protein is CASAEGSLVNYGYTF. J is TRBJ1-2 and V is TRBV6-1; D may be TRBD1 (5 bases). V was pared by 8 bases and J by 2 bases, with 18 bases between. The CDR3 runs 15 residues. Germline loops: CDR1 MNHNS, CDR2 SASEGT.

The chain is built from TRBV18 and TRBJ1-3; weak D call: TRBD1 (5 bases). Germline V gene data show CDR1 as KGHSH and CDR2 as LQKENI. The CDR3 length is 15 residues. Trimming removed 0 bases at V and 8 bases at J, with 14 bases between. The DNA for the CDR3 is TGTGCCAGCTCACCACCGACAGCTTCGGGATACACCATATATTTT. Its protein product is CASSPPTASGYTIYF. The full variable domain, completed using reference TRBV18 and TRBJ1-3, is NAGVMQNPRHLVRRRGQEARLRCSPMKGHSHVYWYRQLPEEGLKFMVYLQKENIIDESGMPKERFSAEFPKEGPSILRIQQVVRGDSAAYFCASSPPTASGYTIYFGEGSWLTVV.

This clone has only a few counts. The chain combines TRBV7-9 with TRBJ1-1; D possibly corresponds to TRBD1 (6 bases). Per germline, CDR1 SEHNR and CDR2 FQNEAQ (reference sequence). V lost 4 bases, J lost 6 bases, and 18 bases lay in between. CDR3 length: 15 residues. This CDR3 is CASSSINRVLSEAFF. The CDR3 nucleotides are TGTGCCAGCAGCTCCATAAACAGGGTTCTCTCTGAAGCTTTCTTT.

V and J are TRBV10-3 and TRBJ1-2; tentatively, D is TRBD1 (6 bases). The ends were cut back, 10 bases at V and 5 bases at J, with 17 bases in the middle. The CDR3 consists of 13 residues. Germline V gene lookup returns CDR1 ENHRY and CDR2 SYGVKD. In nucleotides, the CDR3 is TGTGCCAACTCAGGGGACGGATCTTATGGCTACACCTTC. Protein: CANSGDGSYGYTF.

The chain recombines TRBV29-1 with TRBJ2-3; tentatively, D is TRBD1 (6 bases). Trimming took 4 bases from V and 5 from J, leaving 10 bases between them. The CDR3 is 12 amino acids. Germline V gene data show CDR1 as SQVTM and CDR2 as ANQGSEA. The CDR3 DNA is TGCAGCGTTGCCAGAGGGGGAGATACGCAGTATTTT. Amino acids: CSVARGGDTQYF.

The chain uses TRBV4-2 and TRBJ2-5, with D possibly being TRBD1 or TRBD2 (6 bases each). Germline CDR1 reads LGHNA; CDR2 reads YNFKEQ. The CDR3 is 16 residues long. With 0 bases removed from V and 1 base from J, the gap between germline ends came to 12 bases. The DNA of the CDR3 is TGTGCCAGCAGCCAAGATGAGGGGGGACTCCAAGAGACCCAGTACTTC. Its protein product is CASSQDEGGLQETQYF.

The chain joins TRBV28 to TRBJ2-3, with 9 bases identical to TRBD2. Germline assignment: CDR1 MDHEN and CDR2 SYDVKM. This CDR3 is 15 amino acids long. After removal of 6 bases from V and 3 bases from J, the junction contained 7 bases not matched to a gene. The CDR3 bases are TGTGCCAGCAGCTCCGGGACTAGCTGGACAGATACGCAGTATTTT. Protein sequence: CASSSGTSWTDTQYF.

The chain employs TRBV6-5 and TRBJ2-7; TRBD1 matches 8 bases. Germline CDR1 MNHEY, CDR2 SVGAGI. Unmatched junction bases numbered 7, after V lost 6 bases and J lost 3 bases. CDR3 length equals 14 residues. This chain's CDR3 is CASSFFGQGYEQYF. The CDR3, as DNA: TGTGCCAGCAGCTTTTTCGGACAGGGCTACGAGCAGTACTTC.

The chain uses TRBV29-1 and TRBJ1-2, with D maybe TRBD1 (5 bases). Germline V gene data show CDR1 as SQVTM and CDR2 as ANQGSEA. Trimming took off 8 bases at V and 3 bases at J, with 13 bases between the two ends. The CDR3 length is 12 residues. The CDR3 coding sequence is TGCAGCTCATGGGGGGGGGACTATGGCTACACCTTC. Amino acid sequence: CSSWGGDYGYTF.

The chain uses TRBV5-5 and TRBJ2-2, with 9 bases fitting TRBD2. The CDR3 has 16 residues. Trimming took 3 bases from V and 0 from J; bases not matched to a gene: 3. The V gene's germline CDR1 is SGHKS and CDR2 YYEKEE (reference sequence). The CDR3 here is CASSSVAGANTGELFF. In DNA form, the CDR3 reads TGTGCCAGCAGCTCCGTAGCGGGGGCGAACACCGGGGAGCTGTTTTTT. Drawing the rest from reference TRBV5-5 and TRBJ2-2, the complete variable domain is DAGVTQSPTHLIKTRGQQVTLRCSPISGHKSVSWYQQVLGQGPQFIFQYYEKEERGRGNFPDRFSARQFPNYSSELNVNALLLGDSALYLCASSSVAGANTGELFFGEGSRLTVL.

This chain links TRBV7-2 with TRBJ2-5; D perhaps matches TRBD2 (6 bases). The DNA end is a closer match to TRBJ2-7, so the J assignment may be wrong. Germline CDR1 and CDR2: SGHTA and FQGNSA. The CDR3 sequence is 14 residues long. The CDR3 DNA reads TGTGCCAGCATGCGGACGGGAGAGCGGCACGAGCAGTACTTC. This gives the protein CASMRTGERHEQYF.

This clone was observed a few times. This chain connects TRBV5-5 to TRBJ1-1; no reliable D call. The CDR3 consists of 14 residues. Looked up from germline, CDR1 is SGHKS and CDR2 is YYEKEE (reference sequence). Trimming removed 2 bases from V and 0 bases from J, with 8 bases in between. CDR3 amino acids: CASSLLSMNTEAFF. Written as DNA, the CDR3 is TGTGCCAGCAGCTTACTGAGCATGAACACTGAAGCTTTCTTT.

This clone is medium-sized (0.01 to 0.1%) by share. This chain links TRBV25-1 with TRBJ1-4; D remains ambiguous. Germline CDR1 MGHDK, CDR2 SYGVNS. The CDR3 is made up of 10 amino acids. The CDR3 bases are TGTGTGAGAGGTAATGAAAAACTGTTTTTT. This gives the protein CVRGNEKLFF.

The V call is TRBV7-3, the J call TRBJ2-2; D gene uncertain. Germline V lookup: CDR1 SGHTA, CDR2 FQGTGA. The germline V and J ends were trimmed by 0 bases and 5 bases, with 7 bases remaining between them. The CDR3 extends over 14 amino acids. The CDR3 spells CASSLTRPTGELFF. In nucleotides, the CDR3 is TGTGCCAGCAGCTTAACGAGGCCGACCGGGGAGCTGTTTTTT. Together with reference TRBV7-3 and TRBJ2-2, the CDR3 gives the full variable domain: GAGVSQTPSNKVTEKGKYVELRCDPISGHTALYWYRQSLGQGPEFLIYFQGTGAADDSGLPNDRFFAVRPEGSVSTLKIQRTERGDSAVYLCASSLTRPTGELFFGEGSRLTVL.

A few counts support this clone. The CDR3 is CASSVVGSPTEAFF. The CDR3 DNA reads as TGTGCCAGCAGCGTAGTGGGCAGCCCCACTGAAGCTTTCTTT. The rearrangement links TRBV9 to TRBJ1-1; D not resolved. Trimming cost V 0 bases and J 4 bases, with 10 bases left between them. This CDR3 has 14 residues. CDR1 is SGDLS, CDR2 YYNGEE, per germline.

The V and J genes are TRBV5-1 and TRBJ2-7; 8 bases fit TRBD2. With 0 bases clipped from V and 1 base from J, the junction kept 6 bases outside the gene matches. The germline CDR1 and CDR2 sequences are SGHRS and YFSETQ. CDR3 size: 16 residues. CDR3: CASSLEASGLSYEQYF. As DNA, the CDR3 is TGCGCCAGCAGCTTGGAAGCTAGCGGGTTGTCCTACGAGCAGTACTTC.

The chain has TRBV11-2 and TRBJ2-1, with D possibly TRBD2 on 6 matching bases. Germline V lookup: CDR1 SGHAT, CDR2 FQNNGV. V was cut by 1 base and J by 7 bases, with 11 bases left in between. This CDR3 contains 14 residues. The DNA of the CDR3 is TGTGCCAGCAGCTTAGCTCTAGCGAGTAATGAGCAGTTCTTC. Its protein is CASSLALASNEQFF. The complete variable domain, with remaining parts taken from reference TRBV11-2 and TRBJ2-1, reads EAGVAQSPRYKIIEKRQSVAFWCNPISGHATLYWYQQILGQGPKLLIQFQNNGVVDDSQLPKDRFSAERLKGVDSTLKIQPAKLEDSAVYLCASSLALASNEQFFGPGTRLTVL.